The rows below give T cell receptor beta chains drawn from one sample of a study of control samples from healthy donors and cancer patients. The data were produced by immunoSEQ multiplex PCR, yet TCRdb's version contains in-frame clones alone and is incomplete. The data show more than 150,000 clones, around 93% seen once. Input material: blood. The source of these receptors is a man in his late teens or twenties in good health. Each CDR3 is given with its conserved first and last residue. Fields, in order: clone size, V gene, D gene, J gene, CDR3 DNA, CDR3 protein. The D gene is left open where the match is weak. For some rows the clone size is stated as once, few or many, or as a class when expanded; others skip it.

clone_size: .
v_call: TRBV5-5
d_call: .
j_call: TRBJ1-1
cdr3_nt: TGTGCCAGCAGCTTCGGTTTGGCAAACACTGAAGCTTTCTTT
cdr3_aa: CASSFGLANTEAFF

clone_size: .
v_call: TRBV2
d_call: TRBD2
j_call: TRBJ2-2
cdr3_nt: TGTGCCAGCAGCGGGCTAGCGGGGGCTACCGGGGAGCTGTTTTTT
cdr3_aa: CASSGLAGATGELFF

clone_size: .
v_call: TRBV5-4
d_call: .
j_call: TRBJ2-1
cdr3_nt: TGTGCCAGCAGCCCTGTGACGAGCTCCTACAATGAGCAGTTCTTC
cdr3_aa: CASSPVTSSYNEQFF

clone_size: .
v_call: TRBV18
d_call: TRBD1
j_call: TRBJ2-2
cdr3_nt: TGTGCCAGCTCACGTTATCAGGGGGCGAACGGGGAGCTGTTTTTT
cdr3_aa: CASSRYQGANGELFF

clone_size: .
v_call: TRBV9
d_call: .
j_call: TRBJ2-1
cdr3_nt: TGTGCCAGCAGCGTAGCGGTAGGGACTTACAATGAGCAGTTCTTC
cdr3_aa: CASSVAVGTYNEQFF

clone_size: .
v_call: TRBV7-9
d_call: .
j_call: TRBJ2-4
cdr3_nt: TGTGCCAGCAGCCCCGTCCGGGACAACATTCAGTACTTC
cdr3_aa: CASSPVRDNIQYF

clone_size: once
v_call: TRBV7-2
d_call: TRBD2
j_call: TRBJ2-3
cdr3_nt: TGTGCCAGCAGCTTGTGGGCTAGCGGGGGCAAAGATACGCAGTATTTT
cdr3_aa: CASSLWASGGKDTQYF

clone_size: .
v_call: TRBV7-3
d_call: TRBD2
j_call: TRBJ2-3
cdr3_nt: TGTGCCAGCATAACCGGGGGGGCCTTGAACACAGATACGCAGTATTTT
cdr3_aa: CASITGGALNTDTQYF

clone_size: few
v_call: TRBV19
d_call: .
j_call: TRBJ1-1
cdr3_nt: TGTGCCAGTAGTCGGTTGACTGAAGCTTTCTTT
cdr3_aa: CASSRLTEAFF

clone_size: .
v_call: TRBV6-5
d_call: .
j_call: TRBJ2-7
cdr3_nt: TGTGCCAGCAGTTACCAGGGGTCCCACTACGAGCAGTACTTC
cdr3_aa: CASSYQGSHYEQYF

clone_size: .
v_call: TRBV28
d_call: .
j_call: TRBJ1-2
cdr3_nt: TGTGCCAGCAGGGGGCCCGGCTCGGGGGACTATGGCTACACCTTC
cdr3_aa: CASRGPGSGDYGYTF

clone_size: .
v_call: TRBV4-2
d_call: TRBD2
j_call: TRBJ2-2
cdr3_nt: TGTGCCAGCAGCCAAGGCGGGGGGGCCCCCGGGGAGCTGTTTTTT
cdr3_aa: CASSQGGGAPGELFF

clone_size: .
v_call: TRBV27
d_call: TRBD1
j_call: TRBJ2-3
cdr3_nt: TGTGCCAGCAGTCCTCGACAGGGTTTGAAGACAGATACGCAGTATTTT
cdr3_aa: CASSPRQGLKTDTQYF

clone_size: .
v_call: TRBV5-1
d_call: .
j_call: TRBJ1-2
cdr3_nt: TGCGCCAGCAGCCCAGGGATCAGGGGCCTTAACTATGGCTACACCTTC
cdr3_aa: CASSPGIRGLNYGYTF

clone_size: .
v_call: TRBV19
d_call: .
j_call: TRBJ1-3
cdr3_nt: TGTGCCAGTAGTGGGCCGGGACGGCCCTCTGGAAACACCATATATTTT
cdr3_aa: CASSGPGRPSGNTIYF

clone_size: .
v_call: TRBV6-5
d_call: TRBD1
j_call: TRBJ2-7
cdr3_nt: TGTGCCAGCGGGGACAGCCTCCAGACCTACGAGCAGTACTTC
cdr3_aa: CASGDSLQTYEQYF

clone_size: .
v_call: TRBV12-3/TRBV12-4
d_call: .
j_call: TRBJ1-1
cdr3_nt: TGTGCCAGCAGTTTCCAGACCTACACTGAAGCTTTCTTT
cdr3_aa: CASSFQTYTEAFF

clone_size: .
v_call: TRBV21-1
d_call: .
j_call: TRBJ1-2
cdr3_nt: TGTGCCAGCACCACTAATGACAGTCCCAAAGGGGACTATGGCTACACCTTC
cdr3_aa: CASTTNDSPKGDYGYTF

clone_size: .
v_call: TRBV5-1
d_call: TRBD2
j_call: TRBJ2-7
cdr3_nt: TGCGCCAGCAGCGGGGGACTATCGTCCTACGAGCAGTACTTC
cdr3_aa: CASSGGLSSYEQYF

clone_size: .
v_call: TRBV29-1
d_call: TRBD1
j_call: TRBJ1-2
cdr3_nt: TGCAGCGTTGGCCCAGGGGGCGTTCGTGGCTACACCTTC
cdr3_aa: CSVGPGGVRGYTF

clone_size: .
v_call: TRBV19
d_call: TRBD1
j_call: TRBJ1-5
cdr3_nt: TGTGCCAGTGGGGACAGGGGACGAAGCAATCAGCCCCAGCATTTT
cdr3_aa: CASGDRGRSNQPQHF

clone_size: .
v_call: TRBV19
d_call: .
j_call: TRBJ1-4
cdr3_nt: TGTGCCAGTAGTAGGGGTACGGGGGAATCGAATGAAAAACTGTTTTTT
cdr3_aa: CASSRGTGESNEKLFF

clone_size: .
v_call: TRBV9
d_call: .
j_call: TRBJ2-1
cdr3_nt: TGTGCCAGCAGCGTAGCAGAGGATCGCGATGAGCAGTTCTTC
cdr3_aa: CASSVAEDRDEQFF

clone_size: .
v_call: TRBV10-2
d_call: TRBD2
j_call: TRBJ2-7
cdr3_nt: TGCGCCAGCAGTTCGAGGGTGACTAGCCGTCCCTACGAGCAGTACTTC
cdr3_aa: CASSSRVTSRPYEQYF

clone_size: .
v_call: TRBV24-1
d_call: TRBD1
j_call: TRBJ2-5
cdr3_nt: TGTGCCACCTCTAATCCGGGACAGGGTGAGACCCAGTACTTC
cdr3_aa: CATSNPGQGETQYF

clone_size: .
v_call: TRBV19
d_call: .
j_call: TRBJ1-3
cdr3_nt: TGTGCCAGTAGTATATCACAGGCCTCTGGAAACACCATATATTTT
cdr3_aa: CASSISQASGNTIYF

clone_size: .
v_call: TRBV6-1
d_call: TRBD2
j_call: TRBJ2-7
cdr3_nt: TGTGCCAGCAGAAGGTCGGGGGGGCCCTACGAGCAGTACTTC
cdr3_aa: CASRRSGGPYEQYF